This T cell receptor (beta chain) appears in the sequencing data of a study of response to subunit inactivated influenza vaccine. Per germline, CDR1 SQVTM and CDR2 ANQGSEA. The CDR3 spans 11 residues. Deletions cut 4 bases from V and 8 bases from J, with 11 bases between. TCRdb recomputed calls from the RT-PCR reads with MiXCR, one row per CDR3 protein. This table has about 700,000 distinct CDR3 sequences, around 14% appearing once. Sequences were derived from PBMCs from blood, sampled roughly 15 days before vaccination. This chain joins TRBV29-1 and TRBJ1-2, with D possibly being TRBD1 (6 bases). The source of this sequence is a man in his fifties who received an inactivated influenza vaccine. The CDR3 reads CSVGKGVGYTF. The CDR3 bases are TGCAGCGTTGGGAAGGGGGTCGGCTACACCTTC.